Below, 18 T cell receptor beta chains from the same sample are listed, as sequenced in a study of identical twins. TCRdb re-derived calls from the 5' RACE reads in MiXCR, one entry per CDR3 protein. The sample has about 920,000 distinct CDR3 sequences; approximately 13% are singletons. The sample was also reused in another study, on yellow fever vaccine responses in identical twins.

Source material: PBMCs. The source of these receptors is a woman aged 18-35 years in good health.

About this clonotype itself: A clone one base away is much larger, so this may be a read error. This chain links TRBV28 with TRBJ2-5; D gene ambiguous. Between the trimmed V and J ends, which lost 5 bases and 5 bases, there was a span of 6 bases. The CDR3 extends over 11 amino acids. The V gene's germline CDR1 is MDHEN and CDR2 SYDVKM. CDR3 loop: CASSRLETQYF. The CDR3 DNA sequence: TGTGCCAGCAGTCGGCTGGAGACCCAGTACTTC.

The V call is TRBV25-1, the J call TRBJ1-1; 10 bases map to TRBD1. The CDR3 totals 15 residues. The V segment lost 6 bases and the J segment 5 bases; nucleotides outside the gene matches: 9. The V gene's germline CDR1 is MGHDK and CDR2 SYGVNS. The CDR3: CASRVDRGVATEAFF. In nucleotides, the CDR3 is TGTGCCAGCAGGGTGGACAGGGGGGTGGCTACTGAAGCTTTCTTT.

CDR3 DNA sequence: TGTGCCAGCAGTTTTCAGGGGAAGTACGAGCAGTACTTC. It specifies CASSFQGKYEQYF. This chain joins TRBV28 and TRBJ2-7; possible D gene TRBD1, 6 bases. The CDR3 is made up of 13 amino acids. The V gene lost 3 bases and the J gene lost 4 bases, with 10 bases spanning the gap. Germline assignment: CDR1 MDHEN and CDR2 SYDVKM.

The V gene is TRBV7-9, the J gene TRBJ1-4; 8 bases match TRBD1. The CDR3 spans 17 residues. The V gene end was trimmed by 5 bases and the J gene end by 8 bases; junction bases not matched to a gene: 16. CDR1 is SEHNR and CDR2 is FQNEAQ in the germline V gene (reference sequence). The CDR3 is CASSTEGTGFAWEKLFF. DNA for the CDR3: TGTGCCAGCAGCACAGAGGGGACAGGATTCGCTTGGGAAAAACTGTTTTTT.

A few counts support this clonotype. V is TRBV7-2 and J is TRBJ2-3, with D perhaps being TRBD1 or TRBD2 (6 bases each). The germline V gene encodes CDR1 SGHTA and CDR2 FQGNSA. The CDR3 consists of 14 residues. Trimming cost V 6 bases and J 2 bases, with 12 bases left between them. CDR3 sequence (DNA): TGTGCCAGCAGGGTCCCGGGGGCCACAGATACGCAGTATTTT. Translated: CASRVPGATDTQYF.

The chain joins TRBV7-7 to TRBJ1-1; D may be TRBD1 (5 bases). The CDR3 spans 17 residues. Trimming cost V 1 base and J 0 bases, with 15 bases left between them. Looked up from germline, CDR1 is SSHAT and CDR2 is FNYEAQ (reference sequence). The CDR3 reads CASSLVLRGRVNTEAFF. CDR3 nucleotide sequence: TGTGCCAGCAGCTTAGTCCTGCGGGGCAGGGTGAACACTGAAGCTTTCTTT.

This chain joins TRBV28 and TRBJ1-6, with a possible D match to TRBD1 (6 bases). The V and J ends lost 10 bases and 8 bases respectively, with 18 bases between them. Germline V gives CDR1 MDHEN, CDR2 SYDVKM. The CDR3 has 14 amino acids. CDR3 in amino acids: CAIQTGNWYSPLHF. CDR3 sequence (DNA): TGTGCCATACAAACAGGGAATTGGTATTCACCCCTCCACTTT.

This clonotype was counted between two and nine times. CDR3 in amino acids: CSVVFGGPGTGELFF. The CDR3 DNA sequence: TGCAGCGTTGTTTTTGGGGGTCCTGGCACCGGGGAGCTGTTTTTT. The V gene is TRBV29-1, the J gene TRBJ2-2; D is possibly TRBD1 or TRBD2 (5 bases each). CDR3 length: 15 amino acids. In germline, CDR1 is SQVTM, CDR2 ANQGSEA. The germline V and J ends were trimmed by 4 bases and 4 bases, with 16 bases remaining between them.

The genes are TRBV4-1 and TRBJ1-5; D might be TRBD1 (5 bases). The V gene's germline CDR1 is MGHRA and CDR2 YSYEKL. With 0 bases removed from V and 6 bases from J, the gap between germline ends came to 6 bases. This CDR3 region has 13 residues. The CDR3 sequence: CASSQDGAQPQHF. As DNA, the CDR3 is TGCGCCAGCAGCCAAGATGGGGCTCAGCCCCAGCATTTT.

This clonotype was seen a handful of times. The rearrangement joins TRBV10-3 to TRBJ2-3, with a tentative D call TRBD2 (6 bases). The V end was cut by 6 bases, the J end by 0 bases, with 10 bases between. CDR3 length: 14 amino acids. In germline, CDR1 is ENHRY, CDR2 SYGVKD. CDR3 protein: CAIRGTSSTDTQYF. In nucleotides, the CDR3 is TGTGCCATCAGGGGGACTTCTAGCACAGATACGCAGTATTTT.

The rearrangement links TRBV24-1 to TRBJ2-1, with D possibly being TRBD2 (6 bases). Trimming took off 5 bases at V and 0 bases at J, with 10 bases between the two ends. Germline CDR1 and CDR2: KGHDR and SFDVKD. The CDR3 runs to 15 residues. The CDR3 DNA reads as TGTGCCACCAGTGTCGGGGGAAGCTCCTACAATGAGCAGTTCTTC. The encoded protein is CATSVGGSSYNEQFF.

This clonotype was recorded a few times. This chain connects TRBV5-6 to TRBJ2-3; 14 bases are a match to TRBD2. The junction had 13 bases not matched to a gene; V was cut back by 3 bases and J by 1 base. The CDR3 contains 20 residues. Per germline, CDR1 SGHDT and CDR2 YYEEEE. The CDR3 sequence: CASSYPGLAGVRGCTDTQYF. In nucleotides, the CDR3 is TGTGCCAGCAGCTACCCGGGACTAGCGGGGGTCCGGGGATGCACAGATACGCAGTATTTT.

This clonotype showed up just a few times. The rearrangement joins TRBV20-1 to TRBJ2-1; D possibly corresponds to TRBD1 (6 bases). This CDR3 has 16 residues. Trimming removed 6 bases from V and 6 bases from J, with 24 bases in between. Germline-derived CDR1 and CDR2 are DFQATT and SNEGSKA (reference sequence). CDR3 sequence reads: CSAPPSRGPYFNEQFF. The CDR3 DNA is TGCAGTGCACCGCCGTCCAGGGGCCCCTATTTCAATGAGCAGTTCTTC.

This chain joins TRBV7-9 and TRBJ2-5; no firm D call. Germline V gene lookup returns CDR1 SEHNR and CDR2 FQNEAQ (reference sequence). V was cut by 5 bases and J by 5 bases, with 18 bases left in between. The CDR3 extends over 15 amino acids. The CDR3: CASSPSVEDPETQYF. CDR3 DNA sequence: TGTGCCAGCAGCCCGTCGGTTGAGGATCCGGAGACCCAGTACTTC. The complete variable domain, with remaining parts taken from reference TRBV7-9 and TRBJ2-5, reads DTGVSQNPRHKITKRGQNVTFRCDPISEHNRLYWYRQTLGQGPEFLTYFQNEAQLEKSRLLSDRFSAERPKGSFSTLEIQRTEQGDSAMYLCASSPSVEDPETQYFGPGTRLLVL.

In its sample, this clonotype was seen a few times. The chain employs TRBV5-1 and TRBJ2-2, with TRBD2 as a possible D gene (5 bases). V lost 1 base and J lost 5, with 12 bases in between. The CDR3 has 15 residues. CDR1 SGHRS and CDR2 YFSETQ come from the germline V gene. DNA for the CDR3: TGCGCCAGCAGCTTGACTGTGGGAGAGACCGGGGAGCTGTTTTTT. Translated, it gives CASSLTVGETGELFF. Using reference TRBV5-1 and TRBJ2-2 for the parts outside the CDR3, the full variable domain is KAGVTQTPRYLIKTRGQQVTLSCSPISGHRSVSWYQQTPGQGLQFLFEYFSETQRNKGNFPGRFSGRQFSNSRSEMNVSTLELGDSALYLCASSLTVGETGELFFGEGSRLTVL.

This clonotype was seen ten or more times. The genes are TRBV11-3 and TRBJ1-1; no clear D. Trimming took off 4 bases at V and 5 bases at J, with 14 bases between the two ends. CDR1 SGHNT and CDR2 YENEEA come from the germline V gene. The CDR3 is 14 amino acids. CDR3 bases: TGTGCCAGCAGCTCCGCCTTAGGTCCGACTGAAGCTTTCTTT. This translates into CASSSALGPTEAFF.

The chain links TRBV5-1 to TRBJ2-3, with TRBD1 matching over 7 bases. V lost 7 bases and J lost 1; bases outside the gene matches: 9. This CDR3 region has 15 residues. Germline CDR1 is SGHRS and CDR2 is YFSETQ. CDR3 sequence (DNA): TGCGCCAGCGCCTGGCGACAGGGCGGCACAGATACGCAGTATTTT. Translated, it gives CASAWRQGGTDTQYF.

This clonotype occurred many times. The rearrangement uses TRBV6-5 and TRBJ2-2; D is unclear. The CDR3 extends over 14 amino acids. Germline V gene lookup returns CDR1 MNHEY and CDR2 SVGAGI. Trimming shortened V by 6 bases and J by 2 bases, and 10 bases separated the two germline ends. The CDR3 sequence: CASSYGRNTGELFF. The CDR3 nucleotides read TGTGCCAGCAGCTACGGGCGCAACACCGGGGAGCTGTTTTTT.